The 5 T cell receptor beta chains below all came from one sample that was sequenced in a study of blood T cell repertoires in COVID-19. Data came from immunoSEQ multiplex PCR; TCRdb stores just in-frame clones and leaves some out. The profile shows a few hundred thousand clones, around 89% of them singletons. Source material: PBMCs or T cells enriched from blood (not recorded which). Receptor source: a young woman who had recovered from COVID-19.

The CDR3 sequence is CAWSVIRGEKLFF. For the CDR3, the DNA is TGTGCCTGGAGTGTGATCCGGGGTGAAAAACTGTTTTTT. This chain links TRBV30 with TRBJ1-4; D gene ambiguous. The germline V and J ends were trimmed by 0 bases and 7 bases, with 9 bases remaining between them. Per germline, CDR1 GTSNPN and CDR2 SVGIG (reference sequence). CDR3 length equals 13 residues. The full variable domain, with the rest looked up from reference TRBV30 and TRBJ1-4, is SQTIHQWPATLVQPVGSPLSLECTVEGTSNPNLYWYRQAAGRGLQLLFYSVGIGQISSEVPQNLSASRPQDRQFILSSKKLLLSDSGFYLCAWSVIRGEKLFFGSGTQLSVL.

The gene calls are TRBV19 and TRBJ1-5; D is perhaps TRBD1 (5 bases). V dropped 4 bases and J dropped 9 bases, with 13 bases sitting between them. The CDR3 length is 13 residues. Germline loops: CDR1 LNHDA, CDR2 SQIVND (reference sequence). The CDR3 loop reads CASSTDRQRPQHF. The CDR3 nucleotides are TGTGCCAGTAGTACGGATCGACAGCGGCCCCAGCATTTT.

V usage is TRBV28 and J usage is TRBJ1-1, with D unclear. The germline V gene encodes CDR1 MDHEN and CDR2 SYDVKM. The CDR3 sequence is 13 residues long. V gave up 7 bases and J gave up 6 bases, with 15 bases separating them. This CDR3 is CASTFGGRSEAFF. In DNA, the CDR3 is TGTGCCAGCACCTTTGGAGGGAGGTCTGAAGCTTTCTTT.

This sequence joins TRBV6-1 and TRBJ1-5, with 9 bases that match TRBD1. Per the germline V gene, CDR1 is MNHNS and CDR2 is SASEGT. The CDR3 has 16 residues. With V trimmed by 2 bases and J by 1 base, 3 bases remained unmatched. The CDR3 here is CASSERQGVSNQPQHF. In nucleotides, the CDR3 is TGTGCCAGCAGTGAACGACAGGGGGTAAGCAATCAGCCCCAGCATTTT.

This clone has a handful of counts. The J gene is TRBJ2-2, the V gene TRBV18; unclear D gene. The CDR3 length is 16 residues. Germline V gene lookup returns CDR1 KGHSH and CDR2 LQKENI. Trimming shortened V by 5 bases and J by 0 bases, and 13 bases separated the two germline ends. The CDR3 nucleotides are TGTGCCAGCTCATGGGCGAACCTTACGAACACCGGGGAGCTGTTTTTT. It encodes CASSWANLTNTGELFF.